Listed below are T cell receptor beta chains from one sample, sequenced in a study of identical twins. TCRdb passed the 5' RACE reads through MiXCR, listing each CDR3 protein once. The table shows approximately 500,000 distinct CDR3 sequences, with about 15% occurring only once. This sample was shared with a second study, whose subject was yellow fever vaccine responses in identical twins.

The sample taken for sequencing was CD4+ T cells sorted from blood. The receptors shown here come from a woman aged 18-29 years in good health. Each CDR3 is given with its conserved first and last residue. Fields, in order: clone size, J gene, V gene, D gene, CDR3 protein, CDR3 DNA. The D gene is left open where the match is weak. Expanded clones get a size class; other rows say once, few or many, or leave the size out.

size: -; J: TRBJ2-2; V: TRBV19; D: TRBD2; CDR3: CASSSRGGTTGELFF; DNA: TGTGCCAGTAGTTCCCGCGGGGGGACCACCGGGGAGCTGTTTTTT
size: -; J: TRBJ1-1; V: TRBV20-1; D: -; CDR3: CSTSLGNTEAFF; DNA: TGCAGTACGAGTTTGGGGAACACTGAAGCTTTCTTT
size: many; J: TRBJ1-1; V: TRBV5-1; D: -; CDR3: CASSLGGSNTEAFF; DNA: TGCGCCAGCAGCTTGGGAGGGTCGAACACTGAAGCTTTCTTT
size: few; J: TRBJ2-1; V: TRBV7-9; D: TRBD2; CDR3: CASSPPGLAGHNEQFF; DNA: TGTGCCAGCAGCCCTCCGGGACTAGCGGGGCACAATGAGCAGTTCTTC
size: many; J: TRBJ2-7; V: TRBV5-1; D: TRBD2; CDR3: CASSLLAGESEQYF; DNA: TGCGCCAGCAGCCTCCTAGCGGGAGAGAGTGAGCAGTACTTC
size: -; J: TRBJ2-3; V: TRBV6-5; D: -; CDR3: CASSWSSDTDTQYF; DNA: TGTGCCAGCAGTTGGAGTTCAGACACAGATACGCAGTATTTT
size: few; J: TRBJ2-1; V: TRBV9; D: TRBD2; CDR3: CASSRLGTSRNNEQFF; DNA: TGTGCCAGCAGCCGGTTGGGGACTAGCAGAAACAATGAGCAGTTCTTC
size: few; J: TRBJ2-3; V: TRBV6-1; D: -; CDR3: CASSGSRRIVDTDTQYF; DNA: TGTGCCAGCAGTGGAAGTCGGCGGATTGTGGACACAGATACGCAGTATTTT
size: few; J: TRBJ2-4; V: TRBV28; D: -; CDR3: CASRNLDLAKNIQYF; DNA: TGTGCCAGCAGAAACCTGGACCTAGCCAAAAACATTCAGTACTTC
size: -; J: TRBJ2-5; V: TRBV12-3/TRBV12-4; D: TRBD1; CDR3: CASSLGQGAFETQYF; DNA: TGTGCCAGCAGTTTAGGACAGGGGGCCTTCGAGACCCAGTACTTC
size: few; J: TRBJ1-1; V: TRBV15; D: TRBD1; CDR3: CATSRRTGTTEAFF; DNA: TGTGCCACCAGCAGAAGGACAGGAACCACTGAAGCTTTCTTT
size: few; J: TRBJ2-1; V: TRBV9; D: -; CDR3: CASSAGGLGSYNEQFF; DNA: TGTGCCAGCAGCGCCGGAGGGTTAGGGAGCTACAATGAGCAGTTCTTC
size: -; J: TRBJ2-4; V: TRBV3-1; D: -; CDR3: CASSQIGQLAKNIQYF; DNA: TGTGCCAGCAGCCAAATTGGACAGCTAGCCAAAAACATTCAGTACTTC
size: -; J: TRBJ2-7; V: TRBV2; D: TRBD1; CDR3: CASNEQGASYEQYF; DNA: TGTGCCAGCAATGAACAGGGGGCCTCCTACGAGCAGTACTTC
size: few; J: TRBJ2-2; V: TRBV24-1; D: TRBD1; CDR3: CATSPNRGNTGELFF; DNA: TGTGCCACCAGTCCGAACAGGGGGAACACCGGGGAGCTGTTTTTT
size: many; J: TRBJ2-1; V: TRBV5-1; D: -; CDR3: CASSPVPVSSYNEQFF; DNA: TGCGCCAGCAGCCCGGTTCCAGTGAGCTCCTACAATGAGCAGTTCTTC
size: few; J: TRBJ2-4; V: TRBV5-1; D: -; CDR3: CASSLAGGAAKNIQYF; DNA: TGCGCCAGCAGCTTGGCCGGGGGTGCCGCCAAAAACATTCAGTACTTC
size: many; J: TRBJ2-1; V: TRBV5-1; D: TRBD2; CDR3: CASRLSGGYNEQFF; DNA: TGCGCCAGCAGACTAAGCGGGGGGTACAATGAGCAGTTCTTC
size: few; J: TRBJ2-1; V: TRBV4-1; D: TRBD2; CDR3: CASSPGGGGVVNNEQFF; DNA: TGCGCCAGCAGCCCGGGGGGTGGGGGAGTGGTGAACAATGAGCAGTTCTTC
size: -; J: TRBJ1-1; V: TRBV5-5; D: TRBD1; CDR3: CASSQKATDRGGTEAFF; DNA: TGTGCCAGCAGCCAGAAGGCCACGGACAGGGGTGGGACTGAAGCTTTCTTT
size: -; J: TRBJ2-7; V: TRBV20-1; D: -; CDR3: CSASEGTATYEQYF; DNA: TGCAGTGCTAGTGAGGGGACGGCTACCTACGAGCAGTACTTC
size: few; J: TRBJ1-1; V: TRBV20-1; D: -; CDR3: CSASVRGTANTEAFF; DNA: TGCAGTGCTAGCGTTAGAGGAACAGCGAACACTGAAGCTTTCTTT
size: -; J: TRBJ2-7; V: TRBV27; D: -; CDR3: CASSPNYLTSYEQYF; DNA: TGTGCCAGCAGTCCCAATTATTTGACGTCCTACGAGCAGTACTTC
size: -; J: TRBJ1-2; V: TRBV7-2; D: TRBD1; CDR3: CASSSQDRRLGYGYTF; DNA: TGTGCCAGCAGCTCGCAGGACAGGCGGTTAGGATATGGCTACACCTTC
size: -; J: TRBJ2-7; V: TRBV7-9; D: TRBD1; CDR3: CASSLVSWDRYYEQYF; DNA: TGTGCCAGCAGCTTAGTGTCGTGGGACAGATACTACGAGCAGTACTTC
size: many; J: TRBJ2-1; V: TRBV7-2; D: TRBD1; CDR3: CASSFPGQGPYEQFF; DNA: TGTGCCAGCAGCTTCCCGGGACAGGGTCCCTATGAGCAGTTCTTC
size: -; J: TRBJ1-4; V: TRBV5-1; D: -; CDR3: CASSPRNNEKLFF; DNA: TGCGCCAGCAGCCCCCGAAATAATGAAAAACTGTTTTTT
size: few; J: TRBJ2-3; V: TRBV20-1; D: TRBD2; CDR3: CCASGGLAGGTDTQYF; DNA: TGCTGTGCTAGTGGAGGACTAGCGGGAGGCACAGATACGCAGTATTTT
size: few; J: TRBJ1-2; V: TRBV12-3/TRBV12-4; D: -; CDR3: CASSFAGNGYTF; DNA: TGTGCCAGCAGTTTTGCTGGGAACGGCTACACCTTC
size: many; J: TRBJ1-1; V: TRBV12-3/TRBV12-4; D: -; CDR3: CASSGAIEAFF; DNA: TGTGCCAGCTCTGGCGCAATTGAAGCTTTCTTT
size: -; J: TRBJ1-1; V: TRBV20-1; D: TRBD1; CDR3: CSATDRGRTEAFF; DNA: TGCAGTGCAACGGACAGGGGGCGCACTGAAGCTTTCTTT
size: -; J: TRBJ2-5; V: TRBV28; D: TRBD2; CDR3: CASSLSGGPVGQETQYF; DNA: TGTGCCAGCAGTTTAAGCGGGGGCCCCGTGGGGCAAGAGACCCAGTACTTC
size: few; J: TRBJ1-5; V: TRBV6-5; D: TRBD1; CDR3: CASSYGTGVGQPQHF; DNA: TGTGCCAGCAGTTACGGGACAGGGGTTGGTCAGCCCCAGCATTTT
size: few; J: TRBJ2-7; V: TRBV7-9; D: -; CDR3: CASSWRGSYEQYF; DNA: TGTGCCAGCAGCTGGAGGGGCTCCTACGAGCAGTACTTC
size: -; J: TRBJ2-7; V: TRBV12-3/TRBV12-4; D: TRBD1; CDR3: CASTSRDRVIHEQYF; DNA: TGTGCCAGCACCTCGAGGGACAGGGTAATCCACGAGCAGTACTTC
size: many; J: TRBJ1-2; V: TRBV12-3/TRBV12-4; D: -; CDR3: CASSFLINYGYTF; DNA: TGTGCCAGCAGTTTTTTGATAAACTATGGCTACACCTTC
size: -; J: TRBJ2-7; V: TRBV11-2; D: TRBD1; CDR3: CASTPGLGQAPYEQYF; DNA: TGTGCCAGCACCCCAGGGTTAGGACAGGCCCCCTACGAGCAGTACTTC
size: -; J: TRBJ2-1; V: TRBV9; D: -; CDR3: CASSPPLRGHPYNEQFF; DNA: TGTGCCAGCAGCCCCCCCCTTCGCGGACACCCCTACAATGAGCAGTTCTTC
size: many; J: TRBJ1-1; V: TRBV6-1; D: -; CDR3: CASSGRRDNTEAFF; DNA: TGTGCCAGCAGTGGCCGACGGGATAACACTGAAGCTTTCTTT
size: -; J: TRBJ2-7; V: TRBV7-6; D: -; CDR3: CASSSTGGGREQYF; DNA: TGTGCCAGCAGCTCAACAGGGGGGGGTAGGGAGCAGTACTTC
size: -; J: TRBJ2-1; V: TRBV12-3/TRBV12-4; D: TRBD2; CDR3: CASSSLAGDHNEQFF; DNA: TGTGCCAGCAGTTCCCTAGCGGGGGACCACAATGAGCAGTTCTTC
size: many; J: TRBJ1-3; V: TRBV12-3/TRBV12-4; D: TRBD1; CDR3: CASSPDRVKSGNTIYF; DNA: TGTGCCAGCAGTCCCGACAGGGTAAAATCTGGAAACACCATATATTTT
size: few; J: TRBJ2-3; V: TRBV2; D: -; CDR3: CASTRLADTQYF; DNA: TGTGCCAGCACCAGACTAGCAGATACGCAGTATTTT
size: -; J: TRBJ2-1; V: TRBV20-1; D: TRBD2; CDR3: CSARDKGLKYNEQFF; DNA: TGCAGTGCTAGAGATAAGGGACTAAAATACAATGAGCAGTTCTTC
size: few; J: TRBJ1-2; V: TRBV6-1; D: -; CDR3: CASSEQQGYGYTF; DNA: TGTGCCAGCAGTGAACAACAGGGATATGGCTACACCTTC
size: -; J: TRBJ2-1; V: TRBV27; D: TRBD2; CDR3: CASSPMTSGAYNEQFF; DNA: TGTGCCAGCAGTCCGATGACTAGCGGAGCCTACAATGAGCAGTTCTTC
size: -; J: TRBJ2-7; V: TRBV7-9; D: TRBD2; CDR3: CASSVPLAGSYEQYF; DNA: TGTGCCAGCAGCGTCCCCCTAGCGGGTTCCTACGAGCAGTACTTC